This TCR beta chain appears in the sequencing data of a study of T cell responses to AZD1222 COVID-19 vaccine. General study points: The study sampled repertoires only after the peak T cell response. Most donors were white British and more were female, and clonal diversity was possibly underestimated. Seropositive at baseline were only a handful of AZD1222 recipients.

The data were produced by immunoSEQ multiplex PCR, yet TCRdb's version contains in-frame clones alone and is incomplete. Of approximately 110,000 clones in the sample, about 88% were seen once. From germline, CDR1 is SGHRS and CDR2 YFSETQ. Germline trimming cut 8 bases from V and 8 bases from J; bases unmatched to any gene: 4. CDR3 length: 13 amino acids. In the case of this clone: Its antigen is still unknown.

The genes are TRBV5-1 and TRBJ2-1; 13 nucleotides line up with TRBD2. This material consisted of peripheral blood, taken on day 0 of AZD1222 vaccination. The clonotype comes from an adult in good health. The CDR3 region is CASNGLAGDEQFF. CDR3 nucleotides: TGCGCCAGTAATGGACTAGCGGGAGATGAGCAGTTCTTC.